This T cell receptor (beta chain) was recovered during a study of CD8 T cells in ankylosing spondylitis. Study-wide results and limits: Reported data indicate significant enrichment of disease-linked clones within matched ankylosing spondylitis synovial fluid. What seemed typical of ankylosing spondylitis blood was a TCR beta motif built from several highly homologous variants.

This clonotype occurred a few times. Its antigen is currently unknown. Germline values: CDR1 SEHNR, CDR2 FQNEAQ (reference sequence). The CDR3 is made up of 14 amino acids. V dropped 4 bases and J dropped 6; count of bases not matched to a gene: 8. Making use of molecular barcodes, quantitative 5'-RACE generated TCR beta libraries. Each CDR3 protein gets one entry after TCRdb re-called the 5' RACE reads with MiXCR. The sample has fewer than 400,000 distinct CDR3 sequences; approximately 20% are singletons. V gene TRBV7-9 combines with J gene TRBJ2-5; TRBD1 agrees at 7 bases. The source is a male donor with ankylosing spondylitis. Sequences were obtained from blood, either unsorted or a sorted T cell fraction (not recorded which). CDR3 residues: CASSSPTGPKTQYF. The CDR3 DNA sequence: TGTGCCAGCAGCTCCCCGACAGGGCCGAAGACCCAGTACTTC.